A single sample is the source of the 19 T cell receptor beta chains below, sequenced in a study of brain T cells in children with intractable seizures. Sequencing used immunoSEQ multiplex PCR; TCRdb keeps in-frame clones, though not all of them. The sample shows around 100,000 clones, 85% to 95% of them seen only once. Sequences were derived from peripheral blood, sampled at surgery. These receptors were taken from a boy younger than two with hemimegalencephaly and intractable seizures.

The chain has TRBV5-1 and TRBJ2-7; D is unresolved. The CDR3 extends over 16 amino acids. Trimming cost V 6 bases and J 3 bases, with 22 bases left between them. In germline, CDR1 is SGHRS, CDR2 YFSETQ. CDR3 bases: TGCGCCAGCAAGCTTGGGGTGTTCTCTATCTACTACGAGCAGTACTTC. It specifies CASKLGVFSIYYEQYF. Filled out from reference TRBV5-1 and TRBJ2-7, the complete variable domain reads KAGVTQTPRYLIKTRGQQVTLSCSPISGHRSVSWYQQTPGQGLQFLFEYFSETQRNKGNFPGRFSGRQFSNSRSEMNVSTLELGDSALYLCASKLGVFSIYYEQYFGPGTRLTVT.

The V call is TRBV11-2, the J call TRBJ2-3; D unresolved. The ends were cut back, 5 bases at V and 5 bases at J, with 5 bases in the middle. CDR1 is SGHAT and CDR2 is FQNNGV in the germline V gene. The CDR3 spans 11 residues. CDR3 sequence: CASSQGDTQYF. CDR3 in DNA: TGTGCCAGCAGCCAAGGAGATACGCAGTATTTT. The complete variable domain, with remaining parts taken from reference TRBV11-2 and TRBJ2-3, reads EAGVAQSPRYKIIEKRQSVAFWCNPISGHATLYWYQQILGQGPKLLIQFQNNGVVDDSQLPKDRFSAERLKGVDSTLKIQPAKLEDSAVYLCASSQGDTQYFGPGTRLTVL.

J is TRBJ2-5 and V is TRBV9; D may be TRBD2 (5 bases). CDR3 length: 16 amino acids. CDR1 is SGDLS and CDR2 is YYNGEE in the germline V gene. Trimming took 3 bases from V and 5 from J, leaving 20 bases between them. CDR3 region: CASSGIRRGMGETQYF. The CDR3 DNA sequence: TGTGCCAGCAGCGGCATCCGGCGAGGGATGGGTGAGACCCAGTACTTC.

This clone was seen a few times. The CDR3 protein is CASSVGTSYEQYF. The CDR3 bases are TGTGCCAGCAGCGTAGGGACTAGCTACGAGCAGTACTTC. The chain couples TRBV9 to TRBJ2-7, with TRBD2 matching 7 bases. The ends lost 0 bases at V and 3 bases at J; junction bases unmatched: 0. The germline V gene has CDR1 SGDLS and CDR2 YYNGEE. The CDR3 is 13 amino acids. Supplemented by reference TRBV9 and TRBJ2-7, the full variable domain reads DSGVTQTPKHLITATGQRVTLRCSPRSGDLSVYWYQQSLDQGLQFLIQYYNGEERAKGNILERFSAQQFPDLHSELNLSSLELGDSALYFCASSVGTSYEQYFGPGTRLTVT.

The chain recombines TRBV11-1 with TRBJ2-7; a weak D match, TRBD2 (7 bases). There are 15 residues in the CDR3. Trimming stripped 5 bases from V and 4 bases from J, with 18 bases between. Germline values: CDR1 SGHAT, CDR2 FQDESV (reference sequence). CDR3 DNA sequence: TGTGCCAGCAGCCCTACCTGGGGGGGCGTTTACGAGCAGTACTTC. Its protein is CASSPTWGGVYEQYF.

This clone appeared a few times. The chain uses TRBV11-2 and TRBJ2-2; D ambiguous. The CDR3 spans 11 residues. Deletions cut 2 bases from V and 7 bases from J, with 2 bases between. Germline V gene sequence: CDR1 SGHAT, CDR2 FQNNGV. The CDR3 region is CASSLSGELFF. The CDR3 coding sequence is TGTGCCAGCAGCTTAAGCGGGGAGCTGTTTTTT.

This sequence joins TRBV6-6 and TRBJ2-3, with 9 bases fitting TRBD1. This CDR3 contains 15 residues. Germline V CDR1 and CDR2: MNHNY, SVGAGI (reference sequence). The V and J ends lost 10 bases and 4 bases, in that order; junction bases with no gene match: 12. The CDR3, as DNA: TGTGCCACCGTACAACAGGGGGCGCGTTCAGATACGCAGTATTTT. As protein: CATVQQGARSDTQYF.

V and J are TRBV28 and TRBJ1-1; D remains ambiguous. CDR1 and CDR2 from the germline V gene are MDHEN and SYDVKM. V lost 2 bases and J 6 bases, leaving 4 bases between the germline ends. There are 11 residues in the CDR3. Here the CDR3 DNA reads TGTGCCAGCAGTTTAAGGTCTGAAGCTTTCTTT. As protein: CASSLRSEAFF.

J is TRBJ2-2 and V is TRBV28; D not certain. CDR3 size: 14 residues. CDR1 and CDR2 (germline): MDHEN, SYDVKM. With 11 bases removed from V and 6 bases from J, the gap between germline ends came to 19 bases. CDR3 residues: CAGKPRNGAGELFF. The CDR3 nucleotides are TGTGCCGGTAAACCTCGAAATGGGGCCGGGGAGCTGTTTTTT.

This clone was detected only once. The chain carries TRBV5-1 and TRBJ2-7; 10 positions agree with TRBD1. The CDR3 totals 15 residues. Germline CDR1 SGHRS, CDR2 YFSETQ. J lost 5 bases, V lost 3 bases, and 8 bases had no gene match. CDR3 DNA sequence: TGCGCCAGCAGCTCTCAGGACAGGGGGTTCCACGAGCAGTACTTC. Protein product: CASSSQDRGFHEQYF.

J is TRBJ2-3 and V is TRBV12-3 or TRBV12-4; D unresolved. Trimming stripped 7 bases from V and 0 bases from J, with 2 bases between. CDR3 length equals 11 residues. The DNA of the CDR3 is TGTGCCAGCACCAGCACAGATACGCAGTATTTT. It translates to CASTSTDTQYF.

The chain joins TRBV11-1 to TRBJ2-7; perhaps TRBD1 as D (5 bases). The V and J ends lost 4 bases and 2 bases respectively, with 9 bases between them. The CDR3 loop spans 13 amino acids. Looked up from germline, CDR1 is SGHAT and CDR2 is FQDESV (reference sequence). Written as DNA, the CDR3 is TGTGCCAGCAGCTCCAGACAGCCCTACGAGCAGTACTTC. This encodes CASSSRQPYEQYF.

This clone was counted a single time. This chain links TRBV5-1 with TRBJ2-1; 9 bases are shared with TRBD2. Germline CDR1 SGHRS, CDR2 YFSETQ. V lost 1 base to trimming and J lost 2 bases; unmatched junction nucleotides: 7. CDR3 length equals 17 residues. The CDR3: CASSLFAGGPTYNEQFF. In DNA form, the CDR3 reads TGCGCCAGCAGCTTGTTTGCGGGAGGGCCGACCTACAATGAGCAGTTCTTC.

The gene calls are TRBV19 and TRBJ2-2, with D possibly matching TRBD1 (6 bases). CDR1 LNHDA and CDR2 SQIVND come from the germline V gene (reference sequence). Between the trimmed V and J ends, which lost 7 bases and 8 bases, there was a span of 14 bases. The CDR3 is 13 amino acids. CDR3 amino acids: CASNRGIEGELFF. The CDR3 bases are TGTGCCAGTAATAGGGGGATCGAGGGGGAGCTGTTTTTT.

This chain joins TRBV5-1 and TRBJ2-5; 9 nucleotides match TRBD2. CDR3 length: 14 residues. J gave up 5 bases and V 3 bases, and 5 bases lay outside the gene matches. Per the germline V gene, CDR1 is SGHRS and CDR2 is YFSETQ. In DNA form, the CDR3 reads TGCGCCAGCAGCTGGGACAGCGGGGGGGAGACCCAGTACTTC. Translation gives CASSWDSGGETQYF.

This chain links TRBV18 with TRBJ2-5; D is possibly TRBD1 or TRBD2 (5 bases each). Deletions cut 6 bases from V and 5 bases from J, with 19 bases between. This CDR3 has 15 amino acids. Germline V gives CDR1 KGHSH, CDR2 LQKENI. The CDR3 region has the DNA TGTGCCAGCTCGACCGGGACGGAAGGATGGGAGACCCAGTACTTC. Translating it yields CASSTGTEGWETQYF.

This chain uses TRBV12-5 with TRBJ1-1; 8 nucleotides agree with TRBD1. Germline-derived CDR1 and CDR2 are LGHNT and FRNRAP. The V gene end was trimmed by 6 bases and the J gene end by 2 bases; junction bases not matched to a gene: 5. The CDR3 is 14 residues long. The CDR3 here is CASGLTGENTEAFF. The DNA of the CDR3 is TGTGCTAGTGGATTGACAGGGGAAAACACTGAAGCTTTCTTT.

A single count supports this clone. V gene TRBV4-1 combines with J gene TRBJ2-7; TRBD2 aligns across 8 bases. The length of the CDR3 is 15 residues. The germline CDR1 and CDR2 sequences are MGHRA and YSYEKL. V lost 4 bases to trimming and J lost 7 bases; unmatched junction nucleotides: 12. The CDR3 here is CASSRLGLGSKEQYF. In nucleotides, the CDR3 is TGCGCCAGCAGCCGCCTGGGACTAGGGAGTAAAGAGCAGTACTTC.

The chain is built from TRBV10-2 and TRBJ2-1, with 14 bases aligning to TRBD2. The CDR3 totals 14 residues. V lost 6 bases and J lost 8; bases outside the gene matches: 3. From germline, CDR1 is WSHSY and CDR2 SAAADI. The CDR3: CASRVGLAGDEQFF. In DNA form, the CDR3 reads TGCGCCAGCAGGGTGGGACTAGCGGGAGATGAGCAGTTCTTC.